This T cell receptor beta chain was profiled in a study of cytomegalovirus exposure and HLA in healthy donors. Study results and caveats: Some V segments, TRBV6-2 and TRBV6-3 among them, were indistinguishable and were therefore excluded. As a later analysis revealed, most CMV-associated TCR beta chains appeared HLA-restricted. The study designated 150 or so TCR beta chains cytomegalovirus-associated.

CDR1 is MNHNS, CDR2 SASEGT, per germline. This CDR3 has 14 amino acids. V lost 5 bases and J 1 base, leaving 11 bases between the germline ends. Comments on this clone: Its matching antigen is unknown. The same CDR3 can be traced to other DNA sequences in this sample.

Both 60 Vbeta primers and 13 Jbeta primers went into the PCR. TCRdb keeps only in-frame clones here, not all; method: immunoSEQ multiplex PCR. The sample has over 40,000 clones, 63% seen once. This TCR derives from a man aged 55 to 70 in good health and CMV-seropositive. The V and J genes are TRBV6-1 and TRBJ1-1; a weak D match, TRBD1 (6 bases). The sequenced material came from PBMCs. CDR3 residues: CASSLQGKNTEAFF. CDR3 nucleotide sequence: TGTGCCAGCAGTCTACAGGGTAAGAACACTGAAGCTTTCTTT.